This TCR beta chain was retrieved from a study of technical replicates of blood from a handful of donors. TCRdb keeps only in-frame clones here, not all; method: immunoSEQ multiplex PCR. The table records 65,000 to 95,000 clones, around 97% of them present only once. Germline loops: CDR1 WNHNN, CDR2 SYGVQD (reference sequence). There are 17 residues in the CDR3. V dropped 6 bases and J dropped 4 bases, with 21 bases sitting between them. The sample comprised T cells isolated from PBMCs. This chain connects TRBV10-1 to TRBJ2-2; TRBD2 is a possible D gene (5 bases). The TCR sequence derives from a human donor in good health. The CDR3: CASRPPCGSPFTGELFF. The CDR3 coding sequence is TGCGCCAGCAGACCCCCATGTGGGAGCCCCTTCACCGGGGAGCTGTTTTTT.